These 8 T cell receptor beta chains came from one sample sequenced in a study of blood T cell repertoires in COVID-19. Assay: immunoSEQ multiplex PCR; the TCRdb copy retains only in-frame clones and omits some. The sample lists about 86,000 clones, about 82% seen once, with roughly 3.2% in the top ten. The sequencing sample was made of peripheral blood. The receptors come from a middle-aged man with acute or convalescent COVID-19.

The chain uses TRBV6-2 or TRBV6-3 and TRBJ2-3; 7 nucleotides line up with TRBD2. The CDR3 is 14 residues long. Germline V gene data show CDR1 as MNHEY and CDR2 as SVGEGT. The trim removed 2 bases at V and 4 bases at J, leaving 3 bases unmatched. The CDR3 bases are TGTGCCAGCAGTTACGGCGGGAGTGCAGATACGCAGTATTTT. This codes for CASSYGGSADTQYF.

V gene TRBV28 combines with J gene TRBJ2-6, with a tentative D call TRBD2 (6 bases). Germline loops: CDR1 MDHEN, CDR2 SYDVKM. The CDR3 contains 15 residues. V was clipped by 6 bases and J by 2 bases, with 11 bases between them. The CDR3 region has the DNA TGTGCCAGCAGGGGTGGAGGGGCTGGGGCCAACGTCCTGACTTTC. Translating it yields CASRGGGAGANVLTF.

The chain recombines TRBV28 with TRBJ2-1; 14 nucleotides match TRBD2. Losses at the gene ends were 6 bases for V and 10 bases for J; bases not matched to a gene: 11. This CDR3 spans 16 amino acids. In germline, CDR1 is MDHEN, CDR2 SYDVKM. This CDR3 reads CASRHAGTSGRMEQFF. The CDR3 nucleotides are TGTGCCAGCAGACACGCCGGGACTAGCGGGAGAATGGAGCAGTTCTTC.

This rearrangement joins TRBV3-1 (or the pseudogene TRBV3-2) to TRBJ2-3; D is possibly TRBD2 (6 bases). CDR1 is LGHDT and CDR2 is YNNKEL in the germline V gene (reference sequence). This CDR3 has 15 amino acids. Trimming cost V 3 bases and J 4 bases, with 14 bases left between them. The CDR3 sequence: CASSHWRDLPDTQYF. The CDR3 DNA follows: TGTGCCAGCAGCCACTGGCGGGACCTTCCAGATACGCAGTATTTT.

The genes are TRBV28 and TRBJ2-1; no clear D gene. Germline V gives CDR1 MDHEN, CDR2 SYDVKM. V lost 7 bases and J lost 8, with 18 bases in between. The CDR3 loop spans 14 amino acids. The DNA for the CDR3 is TGTGCCAGCACCCTTTCACGAATCGAGGATGAGCAGTTCTTC. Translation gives CASTLSRIEDEQFF.

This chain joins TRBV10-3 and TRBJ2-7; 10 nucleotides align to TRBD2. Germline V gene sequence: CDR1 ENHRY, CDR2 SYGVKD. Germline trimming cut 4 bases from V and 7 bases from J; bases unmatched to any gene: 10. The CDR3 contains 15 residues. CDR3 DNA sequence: TGTGCCATCAGTGGTGTAAGCGGGGGGGCCGGAGAGCAGTACTTC. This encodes CAISGVSGGAGEQYF.

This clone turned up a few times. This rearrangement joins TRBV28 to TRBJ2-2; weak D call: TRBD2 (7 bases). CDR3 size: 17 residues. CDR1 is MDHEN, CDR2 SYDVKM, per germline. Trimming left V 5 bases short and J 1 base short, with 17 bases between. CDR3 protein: CASSTPQGLLNTGELFF. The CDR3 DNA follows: TGTGCCAGCAGTACACCACAGGGACTACTGAACACCGGGGAGCTGTTTTTT. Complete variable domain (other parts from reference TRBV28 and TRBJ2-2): DVKVTQSSRYLVKRTGEKVFLECVQDMDHENMFWYRQDPGLGLRLIYFSYDVKMKEKGDIPEGYSVSREKKERFSLILESASTNQTSMYLCASSTPQGLLNTGELFFGEGSRLTVL.

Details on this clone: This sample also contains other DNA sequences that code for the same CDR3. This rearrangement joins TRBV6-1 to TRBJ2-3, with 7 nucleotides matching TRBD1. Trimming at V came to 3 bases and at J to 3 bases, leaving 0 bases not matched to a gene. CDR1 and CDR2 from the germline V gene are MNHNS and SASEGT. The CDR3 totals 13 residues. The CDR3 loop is CASSETGTDTQYF. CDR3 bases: TGTGCCAGCAGTGAGACAGGGACAGATACGCAGTATTTT.